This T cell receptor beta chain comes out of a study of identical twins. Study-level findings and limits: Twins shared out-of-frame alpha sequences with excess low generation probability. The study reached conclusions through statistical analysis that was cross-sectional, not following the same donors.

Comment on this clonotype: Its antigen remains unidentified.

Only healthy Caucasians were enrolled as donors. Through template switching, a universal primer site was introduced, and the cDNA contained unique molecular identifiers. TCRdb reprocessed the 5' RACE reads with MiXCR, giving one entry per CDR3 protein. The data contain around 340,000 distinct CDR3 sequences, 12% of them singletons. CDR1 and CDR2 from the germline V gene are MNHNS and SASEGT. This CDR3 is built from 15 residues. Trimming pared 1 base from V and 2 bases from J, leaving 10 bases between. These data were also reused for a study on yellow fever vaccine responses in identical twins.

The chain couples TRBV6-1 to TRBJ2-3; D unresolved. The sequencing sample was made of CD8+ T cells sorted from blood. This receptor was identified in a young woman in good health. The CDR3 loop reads CASSEEGYLTDTQYF. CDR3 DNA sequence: TGTGCCAGCAGTGAAGAGGGCTACCTCACAGATACGCAGTATTTT.